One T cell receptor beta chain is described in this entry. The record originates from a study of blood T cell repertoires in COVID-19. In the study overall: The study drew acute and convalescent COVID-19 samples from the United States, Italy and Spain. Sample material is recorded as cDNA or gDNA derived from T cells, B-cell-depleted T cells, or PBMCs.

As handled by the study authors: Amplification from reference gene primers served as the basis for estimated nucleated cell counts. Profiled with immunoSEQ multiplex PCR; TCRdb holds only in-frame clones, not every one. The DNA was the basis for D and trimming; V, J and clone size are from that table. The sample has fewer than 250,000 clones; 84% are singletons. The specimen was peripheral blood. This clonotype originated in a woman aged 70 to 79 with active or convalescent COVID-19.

The CDR3, as DNA: TGTGCCAGTAGTATAAGGTCGCTAGCGGGAGGGCCAGGGGAGCTGTTTTTT. Its translation: CASSIRSLAGGPGELFF. The chain links TRBV19 to TRBJ2-2; 12 nucleotides match TRBD2. The CDR3 is 17 residues long. Germline V gives CDR1 LNHDA, CDR2 SQIVND (reference sequence). Unmatched junction bases numbered 9, after V lost 2 bases and J lost 8 bases. The entire variable domain, with the rest obtained from reference TRBV19 and TRBJ2-2, is as follows: DGGITQSPKYLFRKEGQNVTLSCEQNLNHDAMYWYRQDPGQGLRLIYYSQIVNDFQKGDIAEGYSVSREKKESFPLTVTSAQKNPTAFYLCASSIRSLAGGPGELFFGEGSRLTVL.